This T cell receptor (beta chain) derives from a study of control samples from healthy donors and cancer patients. The repertoire was sequenced with immunoSEQ multiplex PCR; TCRdb's copy has only in-frame clones and lacks some. The sample consists of 120,000 or so clones, 88% of them appearing once. CDR3 length: 15 amino acids. The J segment lost 7 bases and the V segment lost 0 bases, leaving 5 bases of the junction unmatched. Germline CDR1 and CDR2: KGHSH and LQKENI. Sequencing used PBMCs. This clonotype was sampled from a woman aged 55-75 years with lung cancer. The genes are TRBV18 and TRBJ1-2, with 10 bases identical to TRBD1. CDR3 in amino acids: CASSPPTGGGSGYTF. Here the CDR3 DNA reads TGTGCCAGCTCACCACCGACAGGGGGCGGATCTGGCTACACCTTC.